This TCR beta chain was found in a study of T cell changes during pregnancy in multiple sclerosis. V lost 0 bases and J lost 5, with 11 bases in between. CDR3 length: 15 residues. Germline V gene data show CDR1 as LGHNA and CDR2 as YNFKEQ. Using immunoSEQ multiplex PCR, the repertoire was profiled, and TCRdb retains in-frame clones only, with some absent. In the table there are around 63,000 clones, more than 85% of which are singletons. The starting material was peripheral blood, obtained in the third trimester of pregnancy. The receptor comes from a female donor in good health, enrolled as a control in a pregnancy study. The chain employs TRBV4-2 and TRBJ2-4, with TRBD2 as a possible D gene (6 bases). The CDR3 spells CASSQDAGWQNIQYF. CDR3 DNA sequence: TGTGCCAGCAGCCAAGATGCGGGGTGGCAAAACATTCAGTACTTC.